This record concerns one T cell receptor (beta chain) sequence. The data belong to a study of blood T cells in healthy people across ages. Looking at the study overall: Per every two T cells, about one barcoded beta molecule was captured by template switching.

V lost 2 bases and J lost 0, with 5 bases in between. CDR1 and CDR2 (germline): DFQATT, SNEGSKA (reference sequence). The CDR3 spans 14 residues. Together with a sample-barcoded 5' primer, a J-beta primer mix was included in a second PCR lasting about 6 to 12 cycles. The template-switch adaptor, which had 12 random nucleotides, put a tag on each cDNA molecule. TCRdb fed the 5' RACE reads into MiXCR, producing one record per CDR3 protein. This sample has some 780,000 distinct CDR3 sequences, with roughly three fifths found just once. The TCR originated in a man aged 40-50 years in good health. The gene calls are TRBV20-1 and TRBJ2-6; D perhaps matches TRBD1 (5 bases). Sequencing used blood. CDR3 sequence: CSARRGSGANVLTF. The DNA for the CDR3 is TGCAGTGCTAGAAGGGGCTCTGGGGCCAACGTCCTGACTTTC.